The 31 T cell receptor beta chains reported below all come from one sample, sequenced in a study of blood T cell repertoires in COVID-19. This table comes from immunoSEQ multiplex PCR, and its TCRdb copy is limited to in-frame clones, with some not included. The table includes 52,000 or so clones, under 80% detected once. The sample was peripheral blood. The receptors originated from a human donor in a cohort sampled during active COVID-19.

V is TRBV3-1 (or the pseudogene TRBV3-2) and J is TRBJ1-4; D is ambiguous. Per germline, CDR1 LGHDT and CDR2 YNNKEL (reference sequence). The CDR3 sequence is 12 residues long. Trimming cost V 1 base and J 8 bases, with 5 bases left between them. CDR3 DNA sequence: TGTGCCAGCAGCCAAGGCGTGGAAAAACTGTTTTTT. It encodes CASSQGVEKLFF.

This clone was counted only a few times. This CDR3 is CASSPIIGHNTEAFF. The CDR3 DNA sequence: TGTGCCAGCAGCCCCATCATAGGACATAACACTGAAGCTTTCTTT. The chain joins TRBV7-9 to TRBJ1-1; D possibly corresponds to TRBD1 (5 bases). Trimming removed 5 bases from V and 2 bases from J, with 15 bases in between. This CDR3 has 15 residues. CDR1 is SEHNR and CDR2 is FQNEAQ in the germline V gene (reference sequence).

The genes are TRBV2 and TRBJ2-7; perhaps TRBD2 as D (6 bases). Germline V gives CDR1 SNHLY, CDR2 FYNNEI. Between the trimmed V and J ends, which lost 5 bases and 4 bases, there was a span of 21 bases. The length of the CDR3 is 16 residues. CDR3 nucleotide sequence: TGTGCCAGCAGTTACTACTTGGCTGGGAGGAGGTACGAGCAGTACTTC. Amino acids: CASSYYLAGRRYEQYF.

CDR3 sequence (DNA): TGTGCCAGCAGCTTCCCGTCCAGCGGTGGCGGAAACACCATATATTTT. It yields the protein CASSFPSSGGGNTIYF. The chain has TRBV7-8 and TRBJ1-3, with D uncertain. The V and J ends lost 3 bases and 4 bases respectively, with 16 bases between them. Germline V gene lookup returns CDR1 SGHVS and CDR2 FQNEAQ. CDR3 size: 16 residues.

The rearrangement uses TRBV16 and TRBJ2-7, with 12 bases matching TRBD2. Trimming cost V 0 bases and J 4 bases; bases outside gene matches: 4. Germline lookup yields CDR1 KGHSY and CDR2 FQNENV. CDR3 length: 16 amino acids. This chain's CDR3 is CASSQSAGLAGYEQYF. The CDR3 DNA reads as TGTGCCAGCAGCCAATCTGCGGGACTAGCGGGTTACGAGCAGTACTTC.

This clone was counted a single time. The J gene is TRBJ1-2, the V gene TRBV6-5; D unclear. The V gene lost 2 bases and the J gene lost 3 bases, with 7 bases spanning the gap. CDR1 MNHEY and CDR2 SVGAGI come from the germline V gene. The CDR3 is made up of 13 amino acids. This chain's CDR3 is CASSYGADYGYTF. Written as DNA, the CDR3 is TGTGCCAGCAGTTACGGTGCGGACTATGGCTACACCTTC.

This chain links TRBV7-6 with TRBJ1-1; D unclear. This CDR3 region has 15 residues. V lost 1 base, J lost 0 bases, and 9 bases lay in between. Germline values: CDR1 SGHVS, CDR2 FNYEAQ. The CDR3 sequence is CASSLGTAMNTEAFF. In DNA, the CDR3 is TGTGCCAGCAGCTTAGGGACTGCGATGAACACTGAAGCTTTCTTT. The full variable domain, completed using reference TRBV7-6 and TRBJ1-1, is GAGVSQSPRYKVTKRGQDVALRCDPISGHVSLYWYRQALGQGPEFLTYFNYEAQQDKSGLPNDRFSAERPEGSISTLTIQRTEQRDSAMYRCASSLGTAMNTEAFFGQGTRLTVV.

The chain joins TRBV5-5 to TRBJ1-4; 10 nucleotides align to TRBD1. The CDR3 loop spans 15 amino acids. V trimming: 0 bases; J trimming: 5 bases; junction bases outside the gene matches: 1. Germline CDR1 is SGHKS and CDR2 is YYEKEE (reference sequence). CDR3 in amino acids: CASSLEDRGNEKLFF. The DNA of the CDR3 is TGTGCCAGCAGCTTGGAGGACAGGGGGAATGAAAAACTGTTTTTT. The variable domain in full, completed from reference TRBV5-5 and TRBJ1-4, reads DAGVTQSPTHLIKTRGQQVTLRCSPISGHKSVSWYQQVLGQGPQFIFQYYEKEERGRGNFPDRFSARQFPNYSSELNVNALLLGDSALYLCASSLEDRGNEKLFFGSGTQLSVL.

The chain carries TRBV27 and TRBJ2-7; TRBD1 might be the D (6 bases). Per the germline V gene, CDR1 is MNHEY and CDR2 is SMNVEV (reference sequence). V was clipped by 3 bases and J by 0 bases, with 15 bases between them. The CDR3 totals 16 residues. DNA for the CDR3: TGTGCCAGCAGTTTGATAGGAAAGGACAGCTCCTACGAGCAGTACTTC. Translation gives CASSLIGKDSSYEQYF.

The chain recombines TRBV30 with TRBJ1-6; 11 positions match TRBD1. Trimming removed 4 bases from V and 4 bases from J; junction bases left unmatched: 9. The germline V gene has CDR1 GTSNPN and CDR2 SVGIG (reference sequence). The CDR3 spans 17 residues. The CDR3, as DNA: TGTGCCTGGACACCCGGGACAGGGGGGGTATATAATTCACCCCTCCACTTT. Amino acid sequence: CAWTPGTGGVYNSPLHF.

The chain is built from TRBV7-9 and TRBJ1-1, with 7 bases fitting TRBD1. The CDR3 contains 15 residues. CDR1 and CDR2 from the germline V gene are SEHNR and FQNEAQ (reference sequence). V shed 6 bases and J 0 bases; nucleotides not matched to a gene: 7. The CDR3 nucleotides are TGTGCCAGCAGACGAACAGGGGCGTTGAACACTGAAGCTTTCTTT. Residues: CASRRTGALNTEAFF.

In its sample, this clone ranks as medium-sized. In DNA form, the CDR3 reads TGTGCCAGCAGTTTATCGGCCCCGATGGAGACCCAGTACTTC. Translation gives CASSLSAPMETQYF. This chain joins TRBV27 and TRBJ2-5; D is ambiguous. The ends were cut back, 0 bases at V and 5 bases at J, with 10 bases in the middle. Per the germline V gene, CDR1 is MNHEY and CDR2 is SMNVEV (reference sequence). This CDR3 has 14 amino acids.

This chain joins TRBV7-9 and TRBJ2-1; TRBD1 might be the D (5 bases). The CDR3 sequence is 13 residues long. The ends were cut back, 6 bases at V and 8 bases at J, with 14 bases in the middle. Germline CDR1 is SEHNR and CDR2 is FQNEAQ (reference sequence). This chain's CDR3 is CASSSRQGHEQFF. The CDR3 DNA reads as TGTGCCAGCAGTTCGAGGCAGGGCCATGAGCAGTTCTTC.

The chain couples TRBV11-2 to TRBJ1-2, with a weak D call TRBD1 (6 bases). Germline loops: CDR1 SGHAT, CDR2 FQNNGV. V was cut by 4 bases and J by 1 base, with 16 bases left in between. This CDR3 contains 16 residues. CDR3 region: CASSSQGWGVNYGYTF. Here the CDR3 DNA reads TGTGCCAGCAGCTCTCAGGGGTGGGGAGTTAACTATGGCTACACCTTC.

V and J are TRBV2 and TRBJ2-7; D remains unclear. V shed 1 base and J shed 3 bases, with 10 bases lying between them. The CDR3 loop spans 14 amino acids. Germline CDR1 and CDR2: SNHLY and FYNNEI. The CDR3 DNA reads TGTGCCAGCAGTGAAGGTCCGGTCGGCTACGAGCAGTACTTC. It is translated as CASSEGPVGYEQYF.

CDR3 coding DNA: TGTGCCAGTAGTACAACAGGGTCGGGGACTGAAGCTTTCTTT. Amino acid sequence: CASSTTGSGTEAFF. The chain is built from TRBV19 and TRBJ1-1; tentatively, D is TRBD1 (6 bases). Trimming cost V 4 bases and J 5 bases, with 14 bases left between them. Germline CDR1 reads LNHDA; CDR2 reads SQIVND (reference sequence). The CDR3 is 14 amino acids. The whole variable domain, remainder taken from reference TRBV19 and TRBJ1-1, is DGGITQSPKYLFRKEGQNVTLSCEQNLNHDAMYWYRQDPGQGLRLIYYSQIVNDFQKGDIAEGYSVSREKKESFPLTVTSAQKNPTAFYLCASSTTGSGTEAFFGQGTRLTVV.

The chain recombines TRBV7-2 with TRBJ2-7; 10 nucleotides line up with TRBD1. The CDR3 is 16 residues long. Germline CDR1 and CDR2: SGHTA and FQGNSA. V shed 4 bases, J shed 3 bases, and the junction held 9 bases outside the gene matches. The CDR3 region is CASSSLPGQGIYEQYF. The CDR3 DNA reads as TGTGCCAGCAGCTCCCTGCCGGGACAGGGGATCTACGAGCAGTACTTC.

The DNA of the CDR3 is TGTGCCAGCAGCTTAGAAAGTAGCGGGGGCTACGAGCAGTACTTC. Protein product: CASSLESSGGYEQYF. The rearrangement uses TRBV11-2 and TRBJ2-7; TRBD2 aligns across 9 bases. Looked up from germline, CDR1 is SGHAT and CDR2 is FQNNGV. The CDR3 extends over 15 amino acids. Trimming cost V 0 bases and J 3 bases; bases outside gene matches: 3.

The V call is TRBV5-6, the J call TRBJ2-7; D is perhaps TRBD2 (5 bases). The CDR3 sequence is 14 residues long. Germline V gene data show CDR1 as SGHDT and CDR2 as YYEEEE. Trimming pared 2 bases from V and 5 bases from J, leaving 14 bases between. The CDR3 loop reads CASSLRTRANEQYF. The CDR3 DNA reads TGTGCCAGCAGCTTACGGACGCGGGCCAACGAGCAGTACTTC.

The gene calls are TRBV2 and TRBJ1-1, with 10 bases aligning to TRBD1. This CDR3 is 17 amino acids long. Germline CDR1 is SNHLY and CDR2 is FYNNEI. V was pared by 5 bases and J by 4 bases, with 13 bases of the junction left unmatched. This chain's CDR3 is CASSTYAGTGAGTEAFF. CDR3 nucleotide sequence: TGTGCCAGCAGTACGTACGCCGGGACAGGGGCCGGCACTGAAGCTTTCTTT.

The chain uses TRBV27 and TRBJ1-1; maybe TRBD1 (5 bases). There are 15 residues in the CDR3. Trimming stripped 3 bases from V and 3 bases from J, with 14 bases between. Per the germline V gene, CDR1 is MNHEY and CDR2 is SMNVEV (reference sequence). The CDR3 coding sequence is TGTGCCAGCAGTTTGGAGGGGAATGGGTACACTGAAGCTTTCTTT. Translating gives CASSLEGNGYTEAFF.

The chain recombines TRBV2 with TRBJ1-2; D is uncertain. The germline gives CDR1 SNHLY, CDR2 FYNNEI. V was pared by 7 bases and J by 5 bases, with 23 bases between. The CDR3 extends over 16 amino acids. CDR3 DNA: TGTGCCAGCACCGGAGTGTTCGGGGTACAAATTTATGGCTACACCTTC. This codes for CASTGVFGVQIYGYTF.

The J gene is TRBJ1-2, the V gene TRBV30; D remains ambiguous. The CDR3 runs to 14 residues. Germline V CDR1 and CDR2: GTSNPN, SVGIG (reference sequence). V was cut by 0 bases and J by 3 bases, with 11 bases left in between. The CDR3: CAWSVRRRDYGYTF. CDR3 in DNA: TGTGCCTGGAGTGTACGCCGCCGCGACTATGGCTACACCTTC.

The V and J genes are TRBV7-9 and TRBJ1-4; possibly TRBD1 for D (5 bases). Germline V gene sequence: CDR1 SEHNR, CDR2 FQNEAQ (reference sequence). V shed 3 bases and J shed 0 bases, with 8 bases lying between them. The CDR3 is 15 amino acids. CDR3 sequence: CASSLGEATNEKLFF. For the CDR3, the DNA is TGTGCCAGCAGCTTGGGGGAGGCAACTAATGAAAAACTGTTTTTT.

This chain uses TRBV4-1 with TRBJ1-1; D may be TRBD1 (6 bases). Germline values: CDR1 MGHRA, CDR2 YSYEKL. The CDR3 totals 16 residues. V gave up 0 bases and J gave up 5 bases, with 16 bases separating them. Here the CDR3 reads CASSQEAHRVFTEAFF. In DNA form, the CDR3 reads TGCGCCAGCAGCCAAGAAGCCCACAGGGTTTTTACTGAAGCTTTCTTT.

The CDR3 is CAISDADRGHYEQYF. DNA for the CDR3: TGTGCCATCAGTGACGCGGACAGGGGGCACTACGAGCAGTACTTC. The chain employs TRBV10-3 and TRBJ2-7; 11 nucleotides agree with TRBD1. With V trimmed by 3 bases and J by 3 bases, 4 bases remained unmatched. The germline CDR1 and CDR2 sequences are ENHRY and SYGVKD. The CDR3 is 15 amino acids.

The chain uses TRBV18 and TRBJ2-2; tentatively, D is TRBD2 (5 bases). From germline, CDR1 is KGHSH and CDR2 LQKENI. This CDR3 has 14 residues. Trimming removed 6 bases at V and 4 bases at J, with 12 bases between. The CDR3 spells CASSRTRFTGELFF. The CDR3 DNA sequence: TGTGCCAGCTCCAGGACTCGTTTCACCGGGGAGCTGTTTTTT.

V is TRBV4-1 and J is TRBJ1-1, with D hard to call. The V end lost 1 base, the J end lost 5 bases, and 14 bases lay between the germline ends. Germline CDR1 MGHRA, CDR2 YSYEKL. The CDR3 extends over 15 amino acids. CDR3 protein: CASSQVAGGDTEAFF. The CDR3 DNA reads TGCGCCAGCAGCCAAGTGGCGGGAGGAGATACTGAAGCTTTCTTT.

This clone is categorized as medium-sized. J is TRBJ1-5 and V is TRBV6-1; D is possibly TRBD1 (6 bases). Germline assignment: CDR1 MNHNS and CDR2 SASEGT. V was cut by 2 bases and J by 9 bases, with 17 bases left in between. The CDR3 runs to 15 residues. The CDR3 bases are TGTGCCAGCAGTGAAAACAGGGAGTCCCCAGGGCCCCAGCATTTT. Amino acids: CASSENRESPGPQHF.

The chain recombines TRBV7-9 with TRBJ1-5; D gene uncertain. This CDR3 region has 12 residues. CDR1 is SEHNR and CDR2 is FQNEAQ in the germline V gene (reference sequence). The V gene lost 4 bases and the J gene lost 4 bases, with 5 bases spanning the gap. This CDR3 is CASSSPNQPQHF. CDR3 coding DNA: TGTGCCAGCAGCTCCCCAAATCAGCCCCAGCATTTT.

The gene calls are TRBV28 and TRBJ2-7; TRBD1 agrees at 9 bases. The J segment lost 2 bases and the V segment lost 1 base, leaving 3 bases of the junction unmatched. CDR3 size: 15 residues. Germline V gene sequence: CDR1 MDHEN, CDR2 SYDVKM. The CDR3: CASSLYRGLTYEQYF. The CDR3 nucleotides read TGTGCCAGCAGTTTATACAGGGGGCTGACCTACGAGCAGTACTTC.